The 8 T cell receptor beta chains below were found in one sample sequenced in a study of CD8 T cells in Susac syndrome. Reverse transcription of roughly 0.5 to 1 ug RNA used random hexamers. One entry per CDR3 protein results from TCRdb running MiXCR on the immunoSEQ multiplex PCR reads. The data contain approximately 100,000 distinct CDR3 sequences, about 90% of them singletons. Sequencing used CD4+ T cells from PBMCs. Receptors originate from a human donor in good health.

For the CDR3, the DNA is TGCAGTGCGAATTCGCGTAGGACAGGGGGGATAGGAAGCCACACTGAAGCTTTCTTT. It encodes CSANSRRTGGIGSHTEAFF. This chain uses TRBV20-1 with TRBJ1-1; 10 positions agree with TRBD1. CDR1 and CDR2 (germline): DFQATT, SNEGSKA (reference sequence). The ends lost 6 bases at V and 3 bases at J; junction bases unmatched: 22. CDR3 length: 19 residues.

This clonotype was detected only once. The V gene is TRBV7-8, the J gene TRBJ1-1; unclear D gene. V was trimmed by 1 base and J by 2 bases, leaving 11 bases between them. Germline loops: CDR1 SGHVS, CDR2 FQNEAQ. The CDR3 has 15 amino acids. The CDR3 DNA sequence: TGTGCCAGCAGCTTAGTAAGGCAGCTAAACACTGAAGCTTTCTTT. As protein: CASSLVRQLNTEAFF.

The genes are TRBV7-9 and TRBJ2-1, with D possibly matching TRBD1 (6 bases). Trimming shortened V by 3 bases and J by 9 bases, and 12 bases separated the two germline ends. The CDR3 totals 13 residues. Germline V gene lookup returns CDR1 SEHNR and CDR2 FQNEAQ (reference sequence). The CDR3 nucleotides are TGTGCCAGCAGCTTCGTGGGGGCCGGTGAGCAGTTCTTC. The encoded protein is CASSFVGAGEQFF.

The rearrangement links TRBV7-6 to TRBJ2-7; D uncertain. The CDR3 is 12 residues long. Looked up from germline, CDR1 is SGHVS and CDR2 is FNYEAQ. Trimming left V 4 bases short and J 0 bases short, with 4 bases between. Here the CDR3 reads CASSSASYEQYF. The CDR3 bases are TGTGCCAGCAGCTCCGCCTCCTACGAGCAGTACTTC.

The chain recombines TRBV5-5 with TRBJ2-7; 9 bases fit TRBD1. This CDR3 region has 15 residues. The J segment lost 6 bases and the V segment lost 0 bases, leaving 7 bases of the junction unmatched. CDR1 is SGHKS and CDR2 is YYEKEE in the germline V gene (reference sequence). The CDR3 protein is CASSLAGTGLPEQYF. In nucleotides, the CDR3 is TGTGCCAGCAGCTTGGCCGGGACAGGGCTCCCCGAGCAGTACTTC.

This chain links TRBV7-9 with TRBJ2-4, with TRBD1 matching over 11 bases. Germline lookup yields CDR1 SEHNR and CDR2 FQNEAQ (reference sequence). With 5 bases clipped from V and 6 bases from J, the junction kept 9 bases outside the gene matches. The CDR3 is 16 amino acids. CDR3 DNA sequence: TGTGCCAGCAGCCTATCATCCGGGACAGGGGGAAACATTCAGTACTTC. It translates to CASSLSSGTGGNIQYF.

The CDR3 bases are TGTGCCAGCAGCGTAGCTACCGGGGGCTATGGCTACACCTTC. Its translation is CASSVATGGYGYTF. The chain couples TRBV9 to TRBJ1-2, with D possibly being TRBD1 (5 bases). Deletions cut 0 bases from V and 4 bases from J, with 10 bases between. CDR1 and CDR2 (germline): SGDLS, YYNGEE. The CDR3 totals 14 residues. The full variable domain, rest sourced from reference TRBV9 and TRBJ1-2, is DSGVTQTPKHLITATGQRVTLRCSPRSGDLSVYWYQQSLDQGLQFLIQYYNGEERAKGNILERFSAQQFPDLHSELNLSSLELGDSALYFCASSVATGGYGYTFGSGTRLTVV.

V is TRBV7-9 and J is TRBJ2-2; D is uncertain. The ends were cut back, 6 bases at V and 4 bases at J, with 21 bases in the middle. Germline V gene lookup returns CDR1 SEHNR and CDR2 FQNEAQ (reference sequence). This CDR3 contains 17 residues. The CDR3 loop reads CASSYPRFQATTGELFF. CDR3 nucleotides: TGTGCCAGCAGTTACCCGCGATTTCAGGCGACCACCGGGGAGCTGTTTTTT. Looking up the rest from reference TRBV7-9 and TRBJ2-2 gives the full variable domain: DTGVSQNPRHKITKRGQNVTFRCDPISEHNRLYWYRQTLGQGPEFLTYFQNEAQLEKSRLLSDRFSAERPKGSFSTLEIQRTEQGDSAMYLCASSYPRFQATTGELFFGEGSRLTVL.